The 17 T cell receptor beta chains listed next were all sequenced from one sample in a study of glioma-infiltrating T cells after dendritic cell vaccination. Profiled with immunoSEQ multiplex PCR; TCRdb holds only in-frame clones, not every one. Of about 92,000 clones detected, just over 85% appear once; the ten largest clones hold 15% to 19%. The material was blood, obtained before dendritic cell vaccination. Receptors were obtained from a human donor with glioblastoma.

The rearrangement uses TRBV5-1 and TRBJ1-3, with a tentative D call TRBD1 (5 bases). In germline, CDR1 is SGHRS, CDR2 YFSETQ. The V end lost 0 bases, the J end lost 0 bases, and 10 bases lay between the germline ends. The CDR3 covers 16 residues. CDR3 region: CASSLELQDSGNTIYF. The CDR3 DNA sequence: TGCGCCAGCAGCTTGGAGTTACAGGACTCTGGAAACACCATATATTTT. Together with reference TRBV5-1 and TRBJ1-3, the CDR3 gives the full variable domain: KAGVTQTPRYLIKTRGQQVTLSCSPISGHRSVSWYQQTPGQGLQFLFEYFSETQRNKGNFPGRFSGRQFSNSRSEMNVSTLELGDSALYLCASSLELQDSGNTIYFGEGSWLTVV.

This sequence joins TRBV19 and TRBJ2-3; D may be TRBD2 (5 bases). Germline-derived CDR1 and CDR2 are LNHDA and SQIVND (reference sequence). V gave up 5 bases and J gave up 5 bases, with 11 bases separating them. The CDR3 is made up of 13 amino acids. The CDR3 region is CASSLAVVDTQYF. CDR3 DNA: TGTGCCAGTAGTCTAGCAGTTGTAGATACGCAGTATTTT.

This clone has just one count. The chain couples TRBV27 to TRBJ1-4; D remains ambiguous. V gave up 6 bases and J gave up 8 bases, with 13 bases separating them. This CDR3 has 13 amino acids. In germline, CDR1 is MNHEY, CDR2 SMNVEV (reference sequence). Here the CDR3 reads CASSLVGLEKLFF. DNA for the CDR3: TGTGCCAGCAGCCTCGTCGGGTTAGAAAAACTGTTTTTT.

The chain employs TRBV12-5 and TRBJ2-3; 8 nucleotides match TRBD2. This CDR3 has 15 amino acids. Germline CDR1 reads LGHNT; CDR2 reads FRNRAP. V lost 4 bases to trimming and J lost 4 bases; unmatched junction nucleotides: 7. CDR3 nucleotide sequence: TGTGCTAGTGGTTCCGGGACCGGGGGGGCAGATACGCAGTATTTT. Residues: CASGSGTGGADTQYF. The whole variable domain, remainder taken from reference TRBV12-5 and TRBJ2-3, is DARVTQTPRHKVTEMGQEVTMRCQPILGHNTVFWYRQTMMQGLELLAYFRNRAPLDDSGMPKDRFSAEMPDATLATLKIQPSEPRDSAVYFCASGSGTGGADTQYFGPGTRLTVL.

The CDR3: CASSLGWSGDTQYF. In nucleotides, the CDR3 is TGTGCCAGCAGCTTGGGTTGGAGCGGAGATACGCAGTATTTT. V and J are TRBV5-4 and TRBJ2-3; D may be TRBD2 (5 bases). Deletions cut 0 bases from V and 5 bases from J, with 10 bases between. The CDR3 spans 14 residues. Germline V lookup: CDR1 SGHNT, CDR2 YYREEE (reference sequence).

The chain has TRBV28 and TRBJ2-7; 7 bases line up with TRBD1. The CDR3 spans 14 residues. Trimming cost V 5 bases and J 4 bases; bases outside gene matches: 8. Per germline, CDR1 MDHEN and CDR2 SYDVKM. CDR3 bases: TGTGCCAGCAGTCCCCGGCAGGGGGTATACGAGCAGTACTTC. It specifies CASSPRQGVYEQYF.

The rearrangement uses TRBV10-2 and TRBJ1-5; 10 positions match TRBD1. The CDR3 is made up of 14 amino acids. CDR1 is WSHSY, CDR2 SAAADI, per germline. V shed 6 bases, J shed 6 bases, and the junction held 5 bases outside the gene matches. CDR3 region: CASRGQGISQPQHF. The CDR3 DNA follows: TGCGCCAGCAGGGGACAGGGGATAAGTCAGCCCCAGCATTTT.

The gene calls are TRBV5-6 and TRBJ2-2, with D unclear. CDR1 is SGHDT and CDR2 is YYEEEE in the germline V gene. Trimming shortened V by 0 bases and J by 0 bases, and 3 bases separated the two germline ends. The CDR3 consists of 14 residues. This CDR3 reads CASSLAANTGELFF. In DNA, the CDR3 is TGTGCCAGCAGCTTGGCCGCGAACACCGGGGAGCTGTTTTTT.

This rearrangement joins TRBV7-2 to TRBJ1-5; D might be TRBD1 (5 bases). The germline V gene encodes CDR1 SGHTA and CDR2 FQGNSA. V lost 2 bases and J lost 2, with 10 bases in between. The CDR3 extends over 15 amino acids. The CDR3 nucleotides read TGTGCCAGCAGCTTAATCAGGGTGGGCAATCAGCCCCAGCATTTT. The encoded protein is CASSLIRVGNQPQHF.

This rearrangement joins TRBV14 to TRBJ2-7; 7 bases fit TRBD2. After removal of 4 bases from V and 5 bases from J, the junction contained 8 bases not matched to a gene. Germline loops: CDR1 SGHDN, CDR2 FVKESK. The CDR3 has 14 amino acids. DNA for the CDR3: TGTGCCAGCAGCCGAGAGACTAGCTGGGACGAGCAGTACTTC. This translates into CASSRETSWDEQYF.

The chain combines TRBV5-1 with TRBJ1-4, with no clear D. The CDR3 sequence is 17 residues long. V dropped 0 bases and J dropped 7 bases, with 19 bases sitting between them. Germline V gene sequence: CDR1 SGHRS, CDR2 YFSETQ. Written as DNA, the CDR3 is TGCGCCAGCAGCTTGGCCTCAGGCATTCCGTTGTCTGAAAAACTGTTTTTT. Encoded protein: CASSLASGIPLSEKLFF.

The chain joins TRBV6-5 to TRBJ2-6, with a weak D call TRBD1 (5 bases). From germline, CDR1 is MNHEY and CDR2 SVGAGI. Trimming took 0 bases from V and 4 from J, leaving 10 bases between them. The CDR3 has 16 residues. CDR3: CASSYSGATGANVLTF. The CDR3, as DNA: TGTGCCAGCAGTTACTCAGGGGCCACCGGGGCCAACGTCCTGACTTTC.

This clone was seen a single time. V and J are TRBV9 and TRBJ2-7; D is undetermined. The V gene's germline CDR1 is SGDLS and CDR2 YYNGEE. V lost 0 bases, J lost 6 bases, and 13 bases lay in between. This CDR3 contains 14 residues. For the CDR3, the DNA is TGTGCCAGCAGCGTAGCTTCCACTCCGGGCGAGCAGTACTTC. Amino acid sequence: CASSVASTPGEQYF.

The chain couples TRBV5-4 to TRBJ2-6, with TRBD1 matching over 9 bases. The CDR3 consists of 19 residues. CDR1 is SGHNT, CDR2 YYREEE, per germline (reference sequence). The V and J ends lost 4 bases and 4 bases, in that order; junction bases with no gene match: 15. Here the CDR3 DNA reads TGTGCCAGCAGCGGGGGGGACAGGGCCTCTTTTATCGGGGCCAACGTCCTGACTTTC. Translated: CASSGGDRASFIGANVLTF.

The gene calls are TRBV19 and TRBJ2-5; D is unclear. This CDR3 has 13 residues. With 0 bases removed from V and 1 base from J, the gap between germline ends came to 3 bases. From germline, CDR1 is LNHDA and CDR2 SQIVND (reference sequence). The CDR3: CASSIDSQETQYF. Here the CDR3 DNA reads TGTGCCAGTAGTATAGACAGCCAAGAGACCCAGTACTTC.

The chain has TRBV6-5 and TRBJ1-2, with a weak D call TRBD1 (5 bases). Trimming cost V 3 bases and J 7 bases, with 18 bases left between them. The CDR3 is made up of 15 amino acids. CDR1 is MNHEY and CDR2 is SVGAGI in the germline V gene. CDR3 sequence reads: CASSYFPRAKSGYTF. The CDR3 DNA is TGTGCCAGCAGTTATTTCCCCAGGGCGAAGAGTGGCTACACCTTC.

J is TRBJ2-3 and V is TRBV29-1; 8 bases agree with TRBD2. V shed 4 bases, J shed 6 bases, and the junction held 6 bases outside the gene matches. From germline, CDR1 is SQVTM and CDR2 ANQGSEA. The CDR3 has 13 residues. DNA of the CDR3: TGCAGCGTTGTCGGGGGGGCGATTGATACGCAGTATTTT. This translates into CSVVGGAIDTQYF.